The 16 T cell receptor beta chains below were found in one sample sequenced in a study of T cell repertoires in cytomegalovirus infection. TCRdb reprocessed the reads with MiXCR, giving one entry per CDR3 protein. The top ten hold roughly a quarter of the sample, which has nearly 550,000 distinct CDR3 sequences, 16% seen once. Sequencing was done on a sample of CD8+ T cells from PBMCs. Receptors originate from a human donor in good health (CMV status not recorded). Some clones in this sample may be carry-over from other donors' samples.

The chain joins TRBV28 to TRBJ2-7; TRBD1 aligns across 11 bases. The junction had 8 bases not matched to a gene; V was cut back by 5 bases and J by 5 bases. The CDR3 is 15 residues long. Germline V gene data show CDR1 as MDHEN and CDR2 as SYDVKM. In nucleotides, the CDR3 is TGTGCCAGCAGTGGAACGGGACAGGGGGACCACGAGCAGTACTTC. Translating gives CASSGTGQGDHEQYF.

This clonotype has ten or more counts. V usage is TRBV7-9 and J usage is TRBJ1-1; D is ambiguous. The CDR3 covers 11 residues. V was clipped by 1 base and J by 8 bases, with 5 bases between them. In germline, CDR1 is SEHNR, CDR2 FQNEAQ (reference sequence). The CDR3: CASSLEREAFF. The CDR3 DNA reads TGTGCCAGCAGCTTAGAGAGGGAAGCTTTCTTT.

This clonotype was seen a handful of times. The rearrangement uses TRBV12-3 or TRBV12-4 and TRBJ1-5; D is ambiguous. Between the trimmed V and J ends, which lost 4 bases and 3 bases, there was a span of 7 bases. The CDR3 totals 13 residues. CDR3 residues: CASSSGFNQPQHF. The CDR3 region has the DNA TGTGCCAGCAGTTCAGGATTCAATCAGCCCCAGCATTTT.

This rearrangement joins TRBV7-8 to TRBJ2-1, with 9 bases matching TRBD2. V lost 2 bases, J lost 3 bases, and 8 bases stayed unmatched. Germline loops: CDR1 SGHVS, CDR2 FQNEAQ. This CDR3 has 17 amino acids. CDR3 nucleotide sequence: TGTGCCAGCAGCTTATTCCCTAGCGGGACCGGCTACAATGAGCAGTTCTTC. The encoded protein is CASSLFPSGTGYNEQFF.

This clonotype has a count of ten or more. The gene calls are TRBV28 and TRBJ2-5; D ambiguous. Germline loops: CDR1 MDHEN, CDR2 SYDVKM. Between the trimmed V and J ends, which lost 3 bases and 4 bases, there was a span of 15 bases. The CDR3 runs 15 residues. CDR3 coding DNA: TGTGCCAGCAGTTTTCGCGGCGACGGTCTAGAGACCCAGTACTTC. This translates into CASSFRGDGLETQYF.

The V and J genes are TRBV13 and TRBJ2-3; TRBD2 aligns across 10 bases. Germline values: CDR1 PRHDT, CDR2 FYEKMQ (reference sequence). Trimming at V came to 5 bases and at J to 5 bases, leaving 4 bases not matched to a gene. The CDR3 contains 14 residues. The CDR3 DNA follows: TGTGCCAGCAGCACCGCTAGCGGGAGAGATACGCAGTATTTT. Protein sequence: CASSTASGRDTQYF.

This clonotype showed up many times. The chain is built from TRBV7-3 and TRBJ2-5; 9 bases line up with TRBD1. Germline CDR1 is SGHTA and CDR2 is FQGTGA. The CDR3 runs 14 residues. V was clipped by 3 bases and J by 4 bases; unmatched bases: 3. CDR3 region: CASSLGTGRETQYF. DNA of the CDR3: TGTGCCAGCAGCTTGGGGACAGGGAGAGAGACCCAGTACTTC.

There are many counts of this clonotype. The V and J genes are TRBV7-9 and TRBJ1-2, with D possibly matching TRBD1 (6 bases). This CDR3 has 15 residues. Germline CDR1 reads SEHNR; CDR2 reads FQNEAQ (reference sequence). V lost 4 bases, J lost 3 bases, and 15 bases lay in between. CDR3 DNA sequence: TGTGCCAGCAGCTCCCGGACAGAGGACTACTATGGCTACACCTTC. It yields the protein CASSSRTEDYYGYTF.

Ten or more counts support this clonotype. The CDR3 DNA reads TGTGCCAGCAGTTTATCCAGTAATGAAAAACTGTTTTTT. Amino acid sequence: CASSLSSNEKLFF. The gene calls are TRBV27 and TRBJ1-4; D gene unclear. V was shortened by 0 bases and J by 4 bases, with 3 bases between the two germline ends. Germline V gene lookup returns CDR1 MNHEY and CDR2 SMNVEV (reference sequence). The CDR3 length is 13 residues.

In this sample, this clonotype turned up many times. This chain uses TRBV28 with TRBJ1-2; weak D call: TRBD1 (6 bases). There are 15 residues in the CDR3. Germline CDR1 is MDHEN and CDR2 is SYDVKM. V lost 5 bases to trimming and J lost 0 bases, with 13 bases between them. DNA for the CDR3: TGTGCCAGCAGTCCCGGACAGCAAGCTAACTATGGCTACACCTTC. It encodes CASSPGQQANYGYTF.

This clonotype has more than one count but fewer than ten. The chain has TRBV20-1 and TRBJ2-1; 11 nucleotides agree with TRBD2. The germline gives CDR1 DFQATT, CDR2 SNEGSKA (reference sequence). The CDR3 loop spans 14 amino acids. The V and J ends lost 3 bases and 5 bases, in that order; junction bases with no gene match: 3. The CDR3 DNA reads TGCAGTGCTAGCCCACTAGCGGGAGACAATGAGCAGTTCTTC. Its translation is CSASPLAGDNEQFF.

The chain links TRBV29-1 to TRBJ1-2, with 7 bases fitting TRBD1. The germline gives CDR1 SQVTM, CDR2 ANQGSEA. This CDR3 has 11 residues. Trimming removed 4 bases from V and 6 bases from J; junction bases left unmatched: 2. CDR3: CSVGRGNGYTF. The CDR3 bases are TGCAGCGTTGGCAGGGGGAATGGCTACACCTTC.

V is TRBV25-1 and J is TRBJ1-6, with 7 bases identical to TRBD1. Germline CDR1 reads MGHDK; CDR2 reads SYGVNS. V lost 8 bases and J lost 6; bases outside the gene matches: 4. The CDR3 sequence is 13 residues long. The CDR3 region has the DNA TGTGCCAGCCGGGACAGTATTAATTCACCCCTCCACTTT. The encoded protein is CASRDSINSPLHF.

The rearrangement links TRBV7-9 to TRBJ1-2; D possibly corresponds to TRBD1 (5 bases). The germline gives CDR1 SEHNR, CDR2 FQNEAQ (reference sequence). The length of the CDR3 is 14 residues. Trimming cost V 5 bases and J 3 bases, with 13 bases left between them. The CDR3 nucleotides are TGTGCCAGCAGCCTCGGAGGGGACGACTATGGCTACACCTTC. Translation gives CASSLGGDDYGYTF. The variable domain in full, with the rest retrieved from reference TRBV7-9 and TRBJ1-2, is DTGVSQNPRHKITKRGQNVTFRCDPISEHNRLYWYRQTLGQGPEFLTYFQNEAQLEKSRLLSDRFSAERPKGSFSTLEIQRTEQGDSAMYLCASSLGGDDYGYTFGSGTRLTVV.

J is TRBJ2-1 and V is TRBV20-1, with no clear D. Germline CDR1 and CDR2: DFQATT and SNEGSKA (reference sequence). The CDR3 has 13 residues. The V end lost 3 bases, the J end lost 1 base, and 7 bases lay between the germline ends. The CDR3 sequence is CSARHTSYNEQFF. The CDR3 DNA follows: TGCAGTGCTAGGCACACTTCCTACAATGAGCAGTTCTTC.

This clonotype has more than one count but fewer than ten. The chain combines TRBV15 with TRBJ1-6, with D unclear. This CDR3 comprises 12 residues. Germline CDR1 LNHNV, CDR2 YYDKDF (reference sequence). V lost 6 bases, J lost 6 bases, and 6 bases lay in between. CDR3 nucleotides: TGTGCCACCAGGGTTGGTAATTCACCCCTCCACTTT. It specifies CATRVGNSPLHF.